Detailed here is one T cell receptor (beta chain). These data are taken from a study of blood T cell repertoires in COVID-19. Study summary: Both acute and convalescent COVID-19 samples were obtained from the United States, Italy and Spain.

In the authors' methods: Amplification with reference gene primers provided the estimates of nucleated cell counts. Sequencing was performed with immunoSEQ multiplex PCR; in TCRdb, only in-frame clones are kept and a portion is missing. From that table come the V and J calls and clone size; the DNA was used to work out D and trimming. This table holds tens of thousands of clones, under 90% found once. The CDR3 runs 16 residues. J lost 3 bases, V lost 3 bases, and 5 bases had no gene match. Germline V gene data show CDR1 as SGHVS and CDR2 as FQNEAQ. The genes are TRBV7-8 and TRBJ1-3, with 10 bases identical to TRBD1. Sequencing used peripheral blood. This clonotype was sampled from a woman in her seventies with acute or convalescent COVID-19. The CDR3 DNA is TGTGCCAGCAGCTTGACAGGGGGCATCGGTGGAAACACCATATATTTT. This sequence encodes CASSLTGGIGGNTIYF.